These 21 T cell receptor beta chains were sequenced from one sample in a study of blood T cell repertoires in COVID-19. Sequencing used immunoSEQ multiplex PCR; TCRdb keeps in-frame clones, though not all of them. The table records 78,000 or so clones, roughly 86% of them present only once. The sequenced sample consisted of peripheral blood. These receptor sequences come from a man in his forties or fifties with active or convalescent COVID-19.

This clone has just one count. The rearrangement uses TRBV3-1 (or the pseudogene TRBV3-2) and TRBJ1-6; 8 positions agree with TRBD1. Trimming at V came to 3 bases and at J to 0 bases, leaving 7 bases not matched to a gene. Per germline, CDR1 LGHDT and CDR2 YNNKEL (reference sequence). The CDR3 loop spans 18 amino acids. The CDR3 bases are TGTGCCAGCAGCCAGGGGACAGGCGCCTTCTCCTATAATTCACCCCTCCACTTT. Translation gives CASSQGTGAFSYNSPLHF.

This chain joins TRBV12-2 and TRBJ2-5; the table's D call, TRBD2, was not checked against the DNA. TRBV12-2 corresponds to a pseudogene. The CDR3 totals 17 residues. The CDR3 sequence is CASRLAPTRGWQETQYF. The CDR3 nucleotides read TGTGCAAGTCGCTTAGCCCCGACTCGGGGGTGGCAAGAGACCCAGTACTTC.

J is TRBJ1-6 and V is TRBV6-4; TRBD1 agrees at 7 bases. The CDR3 extends over 14 amino acids. Losses at the gene ends were 10 bases for V and 7 bases for J; bases not matched to a gene: 10. Germline V gene sequence: CDR1 MRHNA, CDR2 SNTAGT. The chain's CDR3 is CATRDSYSNSPLHF. The CDR3, as DNA: TGTGCCACCCGGGACAGCTATAGCAATTCACCCCTCCACTTT.

The chain has TRBV5-6 and TRBJ2-5; D is unclear. The CDR3 length is 17 residues. Germline V CDR1 and CDR2: SGHDT, YYEEEE. V lost 6 bases and J 4 bases, leaving 25 bases between the germline ends. The DNA of the CDR3 is TGTGCCAGCACCCCCTTACGATGCCAGATATATTCAGAGACCCAGTACTTC. This sequence encodes CASTPLRCQIYSETQYF.

The chain is built from TRBV6-6 and TRBJ1-5; TRBD1 might be the D (6 bases). Germline V gives CDR1 MNHNY, CDR2 SVGAGI (reference sequence). The CDR3 sequence is 15 residues long. Trimming shortened V by 2 bases and J by 3 bases, and 11 bases separated the two germline ends. CDR3 residues: CASSYGGGTNQPQHF. In nucleotides, the CDR3 is TGTGCCAGCAGTTACGGGGGGGGCACCAATCAGCCCCAGCATTTT.

The genes are TRBV28 and TRBJ2-1; possible D gene TRBD2, 7 bases. V lost 4 bases and J lost 5, with 21 bases in between. The CDR3 extends over 17 amino acids. Germline values: CDR1 MDHEN, CDR2 SYDVKM. The CDR3 spells CASSSGATRGLNNEQFF. The CDR3 nucleotides read TGTGCCAGCAGTTCGGGGGCTACGCGGGGGTTGAACAATGAGCAGTTCTTC.

The chain carries TRBV12-3 or TRBV12-4 and TRBJ1-2; D not certain. The length of the CDR3 is 13 residues. Trimming took 7 bases from V and 2 from J, leaving 11 bases between them. The CDR3 region is CASNRVINYGYTF. CDR3 sequence (DNA): TGTGCCAGCAACCGGGTGATAAACTATGGCTACACCTTC.

The CDR3 loop is CASSLRFNQPQHF. Here the CDR3 DNA reads TGTGCCAGCAGTTTACGGTTTAATCAGCCCCAGCATTTT. The V gene is TRBV28, the J gene TRBJ1-5; the D is unclear. The germline CDR1 and CDR2 sequences are MDHEN and SYDVKM. The CDR3 spans 13 residues. Trimming took 2 bases from V and 4 from J, leaving 6 bases between them.

J is TRBJ1-3 and V is TRBV19; 10 nucleotides align to TRBD1. There are 17 residues in the CDR3. CDR1 LNHDA and CDR2 SQIVND come from the germline V gene (reference sequence). Trimming took 5 bases from V and 0 from J; bases not matched to a gene: 7. The CDR3 sequence: CASSLQGTGASGNTIYF. The CDR3 nucleotides are TGTGCCAGTAGTCTCCAAGGGACAGGGGCCTCTGGAAACACCATATATTTT.

This sequence joins TRBV9 and TRBJ2-2; 8 bases match TRBD2. In germline, CDR1 is SGDLS, CDR2 YYNGEE. This CDR3 comprises 14 residues. V lost 2 bases to trimming and J lost 6 bases; unmatched junction nucleotides: 3. The CDR3 coding sequence is TGTGCCAGCAGCGTCGGGGGGGCCGCCGGGGAGCTGTTTTTT. Translating gives CASSVGGAAGELFF.

The CDR3 loop is CASSSPGDSSGNTIYF. The CDR3 DNA reads as TGCGCCAGCAGCTCCCCGGGGGACAGCTCTGGAAACACCATATATTTT. This chain connects TRBV5-1 to TRBJ1-3; 7 bases fit TRBD1. Trimming removed 3 bases from V and 0 bases from J; junction bases left unmatched: 6. This CDR3 is built from 16 residues. Germline values: CDR1 SGHRS, CDR2 YFSETQ.

Comment on this clone: Other DNA sequences within the sample encode an identical CDR3. This chain uses TRBV20-1 with TRBJ2-7; weak D call: TRBD1 (5 bases). Trimming removed 1 base at V and 4 bases at J, with 5 bases between. Germline values: CDR1 DFQATT, CDR2 SNEGSKA (reference sequence). The CDR3 runs to 11 residues. The CDR3, as DNA: TGCAGTGCTAGAGCAGGGTACGAGCAGTACGTC. It codes for CSARAGYEQYV.

The J gene is TRBJ1-6, the V gene TRBV6-5, with a possible D match to TRBD1 (5 bases). V was trimmed by 6 bases and J by 10 bases, leaving 19 bases between them. Germline V gene lookup returns CDR1 MNHEY and CDR2 SVGAGI. The CDR3 contains 15 residues. The DNA of the CDR3 is TGTGCCAGCAGCACCGGAGGGGTACTGGGATCACCCCTCCACTTT. Translation gives CASSTGGVLGSPLHF.

V is TRBV24-1 and J is TRBJ2-1; maybe TRBD1 (6 bases). Per the germline V gene, CDR1 is KGHDR and CDR2 is SFDVKD. V lost 0 bases, J lost 5 bases, and 19 bases lay in between. The CDR3 totals 18 residues. CDR3 sequence reads: CATSDLREGGVGNNEQFF. The CDR3 DNA reads TGTGCCACCAGTGATTTGCGAGAAGGGGGTGTGGGAAACAATGAGCAGTTCTTC.

The CDR3 protein is CASSLGRDREQYV. CDR3 in DNA: TGTGCCAGCAGCTTAGGGCGCGACAGGGAGCAGTACGTC. This chain uses TRBV7-2 with TRBJ2-7; weak D call: TRBD1 (6 bases). Trimming removed 1 base from V and 7 bases from J, with 11 bases in between. Per germline, CDR1 SGHTA and CDR2 FQGNSA. CDR3 size: 13 residues.

The chain recombines TRBV5-1 with TRBJ2-6; TRBD2 matches at 7 bases. V dropped 4 bases and J dropped 2; count of bases not matched to a gene: 6. The CDR3 is made up of 16 amino acids. CDR1 SGHRS and CDR2 YFSETQ come from the germline V gene. The DNA of the CDR3 is TGCGCCAGCAGCACCTCCGGGACTACTGGGGCCAACGTCCTGACTTTC. This translates into CASSTSGTTGANVLTF.

The chain has TRBV9 and TRBJ2-3, with 7 bases aligning to TRBD2. The CDR3 is 17 residues long. Germline trimming cut 0 bases from V and 9 bases from J; bases unmatched to any gene: 16. Germline V gives CDR1 SGDLS, CDR2 YYNGEE. The CDR3 region has the DNA TGTGCCAGCAGCGTAGGCGGAGGACTAGGGGTTCCAGGCACGCAGTATTTT. The encoded protein is CASSVGGGLGVPGTQYF.

This chain links TRBV11-2 with TRBJ2-6; the D gene is possibly TRBD1 (6 bases). CDR1 SGHAT and CDR2 FQNNGV come from the germline V gene. There are 19 residues in the CDR3. Trimming pared 5 bases from V and 2 bases from J, leaving 22 bases between. CDR3 nucleotide sequence: TGTGCCAGCAGCCAAAGGGGGATAGCGCCCCAAACTGGGGCCAACGTCCTGACTTTC. Translating gives CASSQRGIAPQTGANVLTF.

This clone has only one observation. This sequence joins TRBV15 and TRBJ1-5, with D maybe TRBD1 (6 bases). Trimming took 1 base from V and 1 from J, leaving 8 bases between them. The germline CDR1 and CDR2 sequences are LNHNV and YYDKDF (reference sequence). This CDR3 comprises 15 residues. CDR3 loop: CATSRVGGSNQPQHF. Written as DNA, the CDR3 is TGTGCCACCAGCAGAGTAGGGGGAAGCAATCAGCCCCAGCATTTT.

The chain employs TRBV10-3 and TRBJ2-7; the match to TRBD1 covers 8 bases. The CDR3 has 13 residues. CDR1 and CDR2 from the germline V gene are ENHRY and SYGVKD. V trimming: 9 bases; J trimming: 4 bases; junction bases outside the gene matches: 8. Written as DNA, the CDR3 is TGTGCCATTGGACAGGGAATTGAGTACGAGCAGTACTTC. Amino acids: CAIGQGIEYEQYF.

CDR3 bases: TGTGCCAGCACCCCCACAGGGACAAATTCACCCCTCCACTTT. This codes for CASTPTGTNSPLHF. The V gene is TRBV7-2, the J gene TRBJ1-6; a weak D match, TRBD1 (6 bases). Germline CDR1 is SGHTA and CDR2 is FQGNSA. The V end was cut by 7 bases, the J end by 7 bases, with 14 bases between. CDR3 length: 14 residues.